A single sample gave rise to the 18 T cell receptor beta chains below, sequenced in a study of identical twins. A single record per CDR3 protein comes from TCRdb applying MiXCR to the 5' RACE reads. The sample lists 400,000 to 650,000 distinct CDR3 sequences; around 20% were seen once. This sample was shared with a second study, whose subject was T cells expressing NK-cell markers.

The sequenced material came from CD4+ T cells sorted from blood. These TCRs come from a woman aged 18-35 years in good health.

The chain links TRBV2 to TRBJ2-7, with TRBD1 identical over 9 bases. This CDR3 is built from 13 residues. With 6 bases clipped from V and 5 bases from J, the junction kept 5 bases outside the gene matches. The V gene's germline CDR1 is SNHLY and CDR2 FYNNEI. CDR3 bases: TGTGCCAGCAGCAGGGACAGGGCCAACGAGCAGTACTTC. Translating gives CASSRDRANEQYF.

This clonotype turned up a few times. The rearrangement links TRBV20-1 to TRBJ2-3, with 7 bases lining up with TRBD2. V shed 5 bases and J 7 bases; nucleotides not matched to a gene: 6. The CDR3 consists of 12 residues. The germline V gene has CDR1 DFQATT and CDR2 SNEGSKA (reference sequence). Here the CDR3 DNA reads TGCAGTGCTTCCACTAGCGTCCATACGCAGTATTTT. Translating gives CSASTSVHTQYF.

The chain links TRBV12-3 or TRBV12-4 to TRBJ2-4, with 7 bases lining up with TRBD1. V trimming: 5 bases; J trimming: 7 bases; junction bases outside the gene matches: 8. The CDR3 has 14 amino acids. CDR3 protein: CASSLRDRSNIQYF. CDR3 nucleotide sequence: TGTGCCAGCAGTCTTCGGGACAGATCGAACATTCAGTACTTC.

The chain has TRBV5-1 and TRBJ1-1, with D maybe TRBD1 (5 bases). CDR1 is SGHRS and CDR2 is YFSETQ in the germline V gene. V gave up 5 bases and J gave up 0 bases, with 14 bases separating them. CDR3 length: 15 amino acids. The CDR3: CASRRDGTMNTEAFF. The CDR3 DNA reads TGCGCCAGCAGGCGTGACGGGACCATGAACACTGAAGCTTTCTTT.

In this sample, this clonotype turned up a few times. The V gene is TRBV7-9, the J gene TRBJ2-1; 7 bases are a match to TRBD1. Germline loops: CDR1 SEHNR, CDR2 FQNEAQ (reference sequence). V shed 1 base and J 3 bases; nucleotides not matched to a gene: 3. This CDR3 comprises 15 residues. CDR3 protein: CASSLGQGHYNEQFF. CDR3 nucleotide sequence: TGTGCCAGCAGCTTAGGACAGGGCCACTACAATGAGCAGTTCTTC. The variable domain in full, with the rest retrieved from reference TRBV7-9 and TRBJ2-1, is DTGVSQNPRHKITKRGQNVTFRCDPISEHNRLYWYRQTLGQGPEFLTYFQNEAQLEKSRLLSDRFSAERPKGSFSTLEIQRTEQGDSAMYLCASSLGQGHYNEQFFGPGTRLTVL.

DNA for the CDR3: TGTGCCAGCCGCCCGTCGGGGAAATATGGCTACACCTTC. This sequence encodes CASRPSGKYGYTF. V and J are TRBV12-3 or TRBV12-4 and TRBJ1-2; D is ambiguous. The V end was cut by 8 bases, the J end by 5 bases, with 15 bases between. CDR3 size: 13 residues.

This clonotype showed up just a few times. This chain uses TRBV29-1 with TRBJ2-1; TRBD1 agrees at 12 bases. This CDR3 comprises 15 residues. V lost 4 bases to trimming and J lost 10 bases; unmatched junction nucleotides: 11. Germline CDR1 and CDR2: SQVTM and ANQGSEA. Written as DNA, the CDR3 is TGCAGCGTTGGCAACCGGGACAGGGGGCTTCTGGAGCAGTTCTTC. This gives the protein CSVGNRDRGLLEQFF.

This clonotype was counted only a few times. The CDR3 DNA reads TGTGCCTGGAGTGTACAGGGTGGTACGCAGTATTTT. It specifies CAWSVQGGTQYF. The chain uses TRBV30 and TRBJ2-3; a possible D gene is TRBD1 (6 bases). V was shortened by 0 bases and J by 8 bases, with 9 bases between the two germline ends. Germline lookup yields CDR1 GTSNPN and CDR2 SVGIG (reference sequence). The CDR3 totals 12 residues.

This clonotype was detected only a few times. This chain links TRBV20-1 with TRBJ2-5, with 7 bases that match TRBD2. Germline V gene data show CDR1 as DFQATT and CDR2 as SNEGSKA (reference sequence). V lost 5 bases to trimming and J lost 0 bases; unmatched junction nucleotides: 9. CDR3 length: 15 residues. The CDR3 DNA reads TGCAGTGCTCTAGCGGCAGGGTCCGACCAAGAGACCCAGTACTTC. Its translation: CSALAAGSDQETQYF.

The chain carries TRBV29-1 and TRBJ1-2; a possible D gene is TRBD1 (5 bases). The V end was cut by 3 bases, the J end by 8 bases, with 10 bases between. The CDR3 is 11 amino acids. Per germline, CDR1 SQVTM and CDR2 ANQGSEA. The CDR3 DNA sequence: TGCAGCGTTGACCGAGGGGCCGGCTACACCTTC. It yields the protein CSVDRGAGYTF. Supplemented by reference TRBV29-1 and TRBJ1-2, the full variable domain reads SAVISQKPSRDICQRGTSLTIQCQVDSQVTMMFWYRQQPGQSLTLIATANQGSEATYESGFVIDKFPISRPNLTFSTLTVSNMSPEDSSIYLCSVDRGAGYTFGSGTRLTVV.

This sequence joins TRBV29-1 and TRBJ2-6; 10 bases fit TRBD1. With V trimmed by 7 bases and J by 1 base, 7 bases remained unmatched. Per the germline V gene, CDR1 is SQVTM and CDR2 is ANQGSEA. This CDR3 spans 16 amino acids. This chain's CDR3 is CSAGGQGWSGANVLTF. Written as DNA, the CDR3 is TGCAGCGCAGGGGGACAGGGGTGGTCTGGGGCCAACGTCCTGACTTTC.

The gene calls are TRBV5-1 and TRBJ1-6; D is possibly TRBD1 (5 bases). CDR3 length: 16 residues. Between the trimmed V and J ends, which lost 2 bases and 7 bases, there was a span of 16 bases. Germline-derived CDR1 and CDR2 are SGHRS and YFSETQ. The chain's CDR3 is CASSFDLGTRNSPLHF. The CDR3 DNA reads TGCGCCAGCAGCTTCGACCTAGGGACGCGGAATTCACCCCTCCACTTT.

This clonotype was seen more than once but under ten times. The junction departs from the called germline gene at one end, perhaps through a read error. The CDR3 protein is CASNQHPAGGQFF. CDR3 DNA: TGTGCCAGCAACCAACACCCGGCGGGGGGCCAGTTCTTC. The V call is TRBV14, the J call TRBJ2-1, with 8 bases aligning to TRBD2. The CDR3 totals 13 residues. Germline CDR1 is SGHDN and CDR2 is FVKESK.

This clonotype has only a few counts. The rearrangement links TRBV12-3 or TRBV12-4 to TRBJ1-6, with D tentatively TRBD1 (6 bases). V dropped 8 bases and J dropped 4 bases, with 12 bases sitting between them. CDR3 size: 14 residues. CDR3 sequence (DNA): TGTGCCAGCGGGGGGCGGGGGTATAATTCACCCCTCCACTTT. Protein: CASGGRGYNSPLHF.

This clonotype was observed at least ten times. The CDR3 loop is CASPRGRSASTGELFF. The DNA for the CDR3 is TGTGCCAGTCCTCGCGGGAGGAGCGCCAGCACCGGGGAGCTGTTTTTT. The chain is built from TRBV12-3 or TRBV12-4 and TRBJ2-2; 8 nucleotides match TRBD2. V trimming: 9 bases; J trimming: 4 bases; junction bases outside the gene matches: 13. This CDR3 contains 16 residues.

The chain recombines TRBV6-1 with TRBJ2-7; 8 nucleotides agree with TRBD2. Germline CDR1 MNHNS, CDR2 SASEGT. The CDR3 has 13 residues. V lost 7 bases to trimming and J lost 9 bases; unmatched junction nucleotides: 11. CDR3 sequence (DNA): TGTGCCAGCAAGGGACTAGTTCACCAGGGGCAGTACTTC. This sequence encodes CASKGLVHQGQYF.

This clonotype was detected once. In DNA form, the CDR3 reads TGCGCCAGCAGCCAAGAACCAGCCTCGGGCCAGTTCTTC. Translation gives CASSQEPASGQFF. The chain employs TRBV4-3 and TRBJ2-1; D remains ambiguous. Trimming removed 0 bases at V and 13 bases at J, with 13 bases between. CDR1 and CDR2 (germline): LGHNA, YSLEER. This CDR3 comprises 13 residues.

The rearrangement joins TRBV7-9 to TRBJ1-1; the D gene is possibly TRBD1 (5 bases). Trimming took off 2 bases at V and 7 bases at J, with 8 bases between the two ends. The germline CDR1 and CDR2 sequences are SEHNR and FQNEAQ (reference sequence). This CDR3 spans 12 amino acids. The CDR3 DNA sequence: TGTGCCAGCAGCTTACGGGACCTTGAAGCTTTCTTT. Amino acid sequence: CASSLRDLEAFF.